A selection of T cell receptor beta chains follows, all from one sample in a study of blood T cells in healthy people across ages. MiXCR was run by TCRdb on the 5' RACE reads, yielding one entry per CDR3 protein. The sample carries over 1,500,000 distinct CDR3 sequences, 40% to 55% recorded once. The sample taken for sequencing was blood. The receptors originated from a woman aged 40 to 50 in good health. Both conserved end residues are trimmed from each CDR3.

j_call cdr3_length v_call cdr3_aa
TRBJ1-1 12 TRBV27 ASSLLPGAIEAF
TRBJ2-4 10 TRBV6-2/TRBV6-3 ASSPGANIQY
TRBJ1-4 13 TRBV12-3/TRBV12-4 ASSPRQGPNEKLF
TRBJ1-5 14 TRBV6-6 ASSYSSTGGNQPQH
TRBJ2-3 14 TRBV9 ASSVGSSGYTDTQY
TRBJ2-3 13 TRBV5-1 ASSTLGSPTDTQY
TRBJ1-1 13 TRBV3-1 ASTQRGLGSTEAF
TRBJ2-1 12 TRBV14 ASSQETRYNEQF
TRBJ2-1 14 TRBV12-3/TRBV12-4 ASSLVSGGHYNEQF
TRBJ2-3 17 TRBV4-2 ASSQTPGLIAGARDTQY
TRBJ2-5 8 TRBV20-1 SASGETQY
TRBJ2-7 14 TRBV4-3 ASSQQSGGASYEQY
TRBJ1-1 12 TRBV11-2 ASSLAGANTEAF
TRBJ2-5 13 TRBV6-2/TRBV6-3 ASSSGTLHPETQY
TRBJ2-1 16 TRBV18 ASSPPASGGANYNEQF
TRBJ2-7 11 TRBV4-2 ASSPPLAREQY
TRBJ2-1 12 TRBV27 ASTPGLAGNEQF
TRBJ2-3 10 TRBV12-3/TRBV12-4 ASSFQRDTQY
TRBJ2-1 13 TRBV15 ATSRARSSYNEQF
. 13 TRBV12-3/TRBV12-4 ASSSPGASHGEQY
TRBJ1-4 11 TRBV12-3/TRBV12-4 ASKPHGGEKLF
TRBJ2-1 14 TRBV3-1 ASSQVIRTGHNEQF
TRBJ2-7 12 TRBV12-3/TRBV12-4 ASSSGHGTYEQY
TRBJ1-1 11 TRBV5-1 ASSNPDTSEAF
. 12 TRBV20-1 SAPDRDRWYEQY
TRBJ1-2 15 TRBV5-1 ASSFPPGEGSDYGYT
TRBJ2-3 14 TRBV3-1 ASSQEEAAHVDTQY
TRBJ1-6 13 TRBV6-5 ASRTEREYNSPLH
TRBJ1-4 14 TRBV7-2 ASSLGGTRTNEKLF
TRBJ2-5 13 TRBV5-1 ASSSRSGPEETQY
TRBJ1-2 10 TRBV3-1 ASSEQGWSYT
TRBJ2-7 13 TRBV20-1 SARDPGQGSAEQY
TRBJ2-3 14 TRBV27 ASSLRRAQSTDTQY
TRBJ2-5 13 TRBV24-1 ATRPRGATSETQY
TRBJ2-7 15 TRBV11-2 ASSLALGTGDNYEQY
TRBJ2-1 12 TRBV7-7 ASSQRQGYNEQF
TRBJ2-1 11 TRBV29-1 SAPGRGYNEQF
TRBJ2-7 14 TRBV5-1 ASSPTGGRIIGEQY
TRBJ1-1 11 TRBV4-2 ASSLRGDTEAF
TRBJ2-1 13 TRBV4-3 ASSHRQGRAGEQF
TRBJ2-7 12 TRBV7-2 ASSLEGYDYEQY
TRBJ1-2 12 TRBV7-9 ASSPDRDLYGCT
TRBJ1-4 11 TRBV27 ASMTGGDEKLF
TRBJ2-3 13 TRBV5-1 ASSSTGEWEDTQY
TRBJ1-4 16 TRBV27 ASSPGQGILGGSEKLF
TRBJ2-5 14 TRBV15 ATSRGVAGGKETQY
TRBJ2-7 13 TRBV7-2 ASSLQAGLSYEQY
TRBJ2-3 12 TRBV20-1 SARAQTQADTQY
TRBJ1-4 12 TRBV27 ASRVAGGNEKLF
TRBJ2-3 14 TRBV12-3/TRBV12-4 ACSPWTSGDTDTQY
TRBJ2-5 19 TRBV3-1 ASSPQTRGVAGGPYQETQY
TRBJ2-5 14 TRBV7-8 ASSLDAGGYEETQY
TRBJ2-3 11 TRBV4-2 ASSRGDPDTQY
TRBJ2-5 13 TRBV6-5 ASSYALAVQETQY
TRBJ2-5 10 TRBV29-1 SVNRGSETQY
TRBJ1-2 12 TRBV4-1 ASSEGYQRGGYT
TRBJ2-7 14 TRBV15 ATSRDRAAGGDEQY